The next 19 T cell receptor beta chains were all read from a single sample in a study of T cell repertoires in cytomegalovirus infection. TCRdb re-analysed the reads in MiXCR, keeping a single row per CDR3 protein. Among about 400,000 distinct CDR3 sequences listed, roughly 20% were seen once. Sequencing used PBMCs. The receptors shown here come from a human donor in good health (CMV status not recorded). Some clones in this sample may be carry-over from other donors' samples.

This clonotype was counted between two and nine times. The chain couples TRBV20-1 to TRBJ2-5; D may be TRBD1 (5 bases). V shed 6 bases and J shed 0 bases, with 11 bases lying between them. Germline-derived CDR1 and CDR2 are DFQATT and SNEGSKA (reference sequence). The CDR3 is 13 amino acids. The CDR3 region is CSARQNYQETQYF. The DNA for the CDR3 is TGCAGTGCGAGACAGAATTACCAAGAGACCCAGTACTTC.

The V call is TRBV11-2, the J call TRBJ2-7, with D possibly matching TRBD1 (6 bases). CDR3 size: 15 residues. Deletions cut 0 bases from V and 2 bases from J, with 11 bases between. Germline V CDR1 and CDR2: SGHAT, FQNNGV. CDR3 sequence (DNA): TGTGCCAGCAGCTTAGAAACAGGGTACACCTACGAGCAGTACTTC. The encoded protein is CASSLETGYTYEQYF.

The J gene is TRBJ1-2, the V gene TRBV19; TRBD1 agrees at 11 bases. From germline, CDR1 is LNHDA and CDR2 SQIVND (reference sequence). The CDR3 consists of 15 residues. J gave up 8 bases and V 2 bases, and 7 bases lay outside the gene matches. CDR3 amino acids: CASSIFGQGAEGYTF. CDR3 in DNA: TGTGCCAGTAGTATATTCGGACAGGGGGCAGAAGGCTACACCTTC. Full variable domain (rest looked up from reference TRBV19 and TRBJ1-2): DGGITQSPKYLFRKEGQNVTLSCEQNLNHDAMYWYRQDPGQGLRLIYYSQIVNDFQKGDIAEGYSVSREKKESFPLTVTSAQKNPTAFYLCASSIFGQGAEGYTFGSGTRLTVV.

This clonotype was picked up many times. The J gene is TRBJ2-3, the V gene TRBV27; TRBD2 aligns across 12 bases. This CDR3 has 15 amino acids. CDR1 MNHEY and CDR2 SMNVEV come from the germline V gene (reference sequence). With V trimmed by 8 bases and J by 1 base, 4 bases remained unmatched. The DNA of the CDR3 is TGTGCCAGCTGGACTAGCGGGAACGGCACAGATACGCAGTATTTT. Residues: CASWTSGNGTDTQYF.

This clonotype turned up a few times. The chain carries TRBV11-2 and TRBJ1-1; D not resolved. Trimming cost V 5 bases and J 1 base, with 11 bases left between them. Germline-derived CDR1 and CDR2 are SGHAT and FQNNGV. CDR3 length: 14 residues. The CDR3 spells CASSRQRQNTEAFF. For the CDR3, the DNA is TGTGCCAGCAGCCGACAACGACAGAACACTGAAGCTTTCTTT.

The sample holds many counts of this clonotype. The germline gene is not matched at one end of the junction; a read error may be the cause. The CDR3 region has the DNA TGTGCCAGCAGTTTAGATGAAGGGTTTAGGCAGCCCCAGCATTTT. It specifies CASSLDEGFRQPQHF. V usage is TRBV7-6 and J usage is TRBJ1-5; D not resolved. Germline V gene sequence: CDR1 SGHVS, CDR2 FNYEAQ. The CDR3 is made up of 15 amino acids. Filled out from reference TRBV7-6 and TRBJ1-5, the complete variable domain reads GAGVSQSPRYKVTKRGQDVALRCDPISGHVSLYWYRQALGQGPEFLTYFNYEAQQDKSGLPNDRFSAERPEGSISTLTIQRTEQRDSAMYRCASSLDEGFRQPQHFGDGTRLSIL.

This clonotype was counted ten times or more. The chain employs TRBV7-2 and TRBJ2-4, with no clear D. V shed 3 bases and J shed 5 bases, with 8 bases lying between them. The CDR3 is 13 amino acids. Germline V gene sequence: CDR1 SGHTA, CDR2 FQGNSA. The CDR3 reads CASSFEAQNIQYF. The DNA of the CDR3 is TGTGCCAGCAGCTTTGAGGCCCAAAACATTCAGTACTTC.

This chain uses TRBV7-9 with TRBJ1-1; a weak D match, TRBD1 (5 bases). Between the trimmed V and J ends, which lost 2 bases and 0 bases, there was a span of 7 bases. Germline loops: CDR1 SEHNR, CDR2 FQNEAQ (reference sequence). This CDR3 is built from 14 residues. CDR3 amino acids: CASSLNRMNTEAFF. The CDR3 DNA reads TGTGCCAGCAGCTTAAACAGGATGAACACTGAAGCTTTCTTT.

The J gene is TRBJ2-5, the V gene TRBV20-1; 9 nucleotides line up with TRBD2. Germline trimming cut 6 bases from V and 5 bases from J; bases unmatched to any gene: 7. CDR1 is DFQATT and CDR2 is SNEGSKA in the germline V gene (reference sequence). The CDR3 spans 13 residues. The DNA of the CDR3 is TGCAGTGCCCAGCGGGGGGCCGTCGAGACCCAGTACTTC. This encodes CSAQRGAVETQYF.

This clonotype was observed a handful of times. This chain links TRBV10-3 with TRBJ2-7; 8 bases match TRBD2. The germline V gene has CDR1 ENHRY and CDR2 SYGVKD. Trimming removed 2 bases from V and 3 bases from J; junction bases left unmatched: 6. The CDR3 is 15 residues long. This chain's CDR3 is CAISELTGTSYEQYF. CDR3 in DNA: TGTGCCATCAGTGAGCTAACCGGGACTAGCTACGAGCAGTACTTC.

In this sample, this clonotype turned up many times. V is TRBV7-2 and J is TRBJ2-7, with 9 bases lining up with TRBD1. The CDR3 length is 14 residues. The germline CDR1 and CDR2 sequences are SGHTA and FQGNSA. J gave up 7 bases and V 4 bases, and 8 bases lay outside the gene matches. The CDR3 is CASSYPGTGREQYF. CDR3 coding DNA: TGTGCCAGCAGCTACCCCGGGACAGGGCGGGAGCAGTACTTC. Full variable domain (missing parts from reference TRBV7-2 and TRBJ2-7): GAGVSQSPSNKVTEKGKDVELRCDPISGHTALYWYRQSLGQGLEFLIYFQGNSAPDKSGLPSDRFSAERTGGSVSTLTIQRTQQEDSAVYLCASSYPGTGREQYFGPGTRLTVT.

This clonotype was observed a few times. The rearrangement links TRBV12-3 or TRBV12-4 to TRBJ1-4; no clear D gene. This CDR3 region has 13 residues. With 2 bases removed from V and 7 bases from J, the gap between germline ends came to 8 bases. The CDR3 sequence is CASSLSGFEKLFF. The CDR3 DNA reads TGTGCCAGCAGTTTATCCGGGTTTGAAAAACTGTTTTTT.

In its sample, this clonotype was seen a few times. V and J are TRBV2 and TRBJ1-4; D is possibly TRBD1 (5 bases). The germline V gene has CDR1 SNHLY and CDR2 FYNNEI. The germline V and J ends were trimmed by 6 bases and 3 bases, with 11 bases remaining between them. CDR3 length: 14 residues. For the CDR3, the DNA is TGTGCCAGCAGGCTCCGAGGGGCTAATGAAAAACTGTTTTTT. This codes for CASRLRGANEKLFF.

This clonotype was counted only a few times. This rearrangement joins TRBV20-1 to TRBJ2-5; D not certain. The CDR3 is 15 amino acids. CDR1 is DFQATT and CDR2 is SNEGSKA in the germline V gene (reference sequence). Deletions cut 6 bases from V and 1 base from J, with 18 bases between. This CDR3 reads CSAQAHPSVQETQYF. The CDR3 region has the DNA TGCAGTGCCCAGGCTCATCCCAGCGTCCAAGAGACCCAGTACTTC.

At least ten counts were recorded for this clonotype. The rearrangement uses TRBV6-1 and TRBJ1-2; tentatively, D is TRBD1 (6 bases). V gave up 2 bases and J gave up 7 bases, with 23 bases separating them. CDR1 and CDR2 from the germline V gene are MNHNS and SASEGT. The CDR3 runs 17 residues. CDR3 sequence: CASSERVAGGPWGGYTF. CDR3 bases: TGTGCCAGCAGTGAACGGGTAGCGGGGGGCCCCTGGGGTGGCTACACCTTC.

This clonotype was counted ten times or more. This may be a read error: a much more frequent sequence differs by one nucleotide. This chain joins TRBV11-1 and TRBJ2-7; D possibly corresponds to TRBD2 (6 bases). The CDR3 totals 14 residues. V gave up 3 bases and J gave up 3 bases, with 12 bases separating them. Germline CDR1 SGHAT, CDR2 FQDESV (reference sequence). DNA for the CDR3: TGTGCCAGCAGCTTTCGGGGGTGCCACTACGAGCAGTACTTC. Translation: CASSFRGCHYEQYF.

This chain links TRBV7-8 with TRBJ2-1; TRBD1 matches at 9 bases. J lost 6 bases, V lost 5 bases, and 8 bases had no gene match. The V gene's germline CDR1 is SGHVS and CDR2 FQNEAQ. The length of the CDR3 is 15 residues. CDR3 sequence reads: CASSARDRDSNEQFF. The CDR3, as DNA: TGTGCCAGCAGCGCCCGGGACAGGGACTCCAATGAGCAGTTCTTC.

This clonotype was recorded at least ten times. CDR3 sequence: CASSRLSIGQNTEAFF. As DNA, the CDR3 is TGTGCCAGCAGCCGCCTCTCAATCGGACAGAACACTGAAGCTTTCTTT. The gene calls are TRBV7-6 and TRBJ1-1; TRBD1 might be the D (5 bases). The CDR3 runs 16 residues. Deletions cut 5 bases from V and 1 base from J, with 17 bases between. In germline, CDR1 is SGHVS, CDR2 FNYEAQ.

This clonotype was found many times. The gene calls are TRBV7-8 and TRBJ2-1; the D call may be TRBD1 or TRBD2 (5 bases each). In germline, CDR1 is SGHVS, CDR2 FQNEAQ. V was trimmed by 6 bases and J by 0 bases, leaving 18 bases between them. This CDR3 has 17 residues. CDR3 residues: CASSSPGGDYSYNEQFF. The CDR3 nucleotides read TGTGCCAGCAGTTCCCCTGGGGGTGATTACTCCTACAATGAGCAGTTCTTC.